The 18 T cell receptor beta chains below come from one sample, sequenced in a study of cytomegalovirus exposure and HLA in healthy donors. PCR was performed using 60 Vbeta and 13 Jbeta primers. Profiled with immunoSEQ multiplex PCR; TCRdb holds only in-frame clones, not every one. The repertoire holds roughly 130,000 clones, with roughly four fifths as singletons. The sample comprised PBMCs. The receptors were sampled from a woman between 50 and 59 years old in good health and CMV-seropositive.

This chain connects TRBV6-5 to TRBJ2-3; D is perhaps TRBD2 (5 bases). CDR1 and CDR2 (germline): MNHEY, SVGAGI. The CDR3 has 15 amino acids. Trimming cost V 0 bases and J 4 bases, with 11 bases left between them. CDR3 bases: TGTGCCAGCAGTTACTCGAGGAGGTTGCCAGATACGCAGTATTTT. Residues: CASSYSRRLPDTQYF.

V is TRBV7-2 and J is TRBJ1-1; 9 bases agree with TRBD1. This CDR3 spans 16 amino acids. The V segment lost 5 bases and the J segment 5 bases; nucleotides outside the gene matches: 12. The germline CDR1 and CDR2 sequences are SGHTA and FQGNSA. The CDR3: CASSPDRGGVGTEAFF. The CDR3 bases are TGTGCCAGCAGCCCCGACAGGGGGGGTGTAGGAACTGAAGCTTTCTTT.

J is TRBJ1-5 and V is TRBV7-2, with D maybe TRBD1 (6 bases). Per germline, CDR1 SGHTA and CDR2 FQGNSA. The CDR3 extends over 17 amino acids. V was cut by 0 bases and J by 4 bases, with 16 bases left in between. In DNA, the CDR3 is TGTGCCAGCAGCTTAGCCTCTGCCGGGACACCTAATCAGCCCCAGCATTTT. Its translation is CASSLASAGTPNQPQHF.

The gene calls are TRBV29-1 and TRBJ2-7, with TRBD1 identical over 7 bases. Germline trimming cut 4 bases from V and 6 bases from J; bases unmatched to any gene: 6. The CDR3 runs to 12 residues. The germline CDR1 and CDR2 sequences are SQVTM and ANQGSEA. CDR3 sequence (DNA): TGCAGCGTTGGGCAGGGGGAGCGCGAGCAGTACTTC. Translating gives CSVGQGEREQYF.

The chain carries TRBV18 and TRBJ2-1; TRBD1 aligns across 7 bases. The CDR3 loop spans 12 amino acids. V was clipped by 5 bases and J by 6 bases; unmatched bases: 1. CDR1 is KGHSH and CDR2 is LQKENI in the germline V gene. The CDR3 region is CASSGTVNEQFF. The CDR3 nucleotides are TGTGCCAGCTCAGGGACAGTCAATGAGCAGTTCTTC.

The rearrangement uses TRBV30 and TRBJ1-4; 10 positions agree with TRBD1. Unmatched junction bases numbered 9, after V lost 0 bases and J lost 8 bases. This CDR3 is 16 amino acids long. Germline values: CDR1 GTSNPN, CDR2 SVGIG (reference sequence). The CDR3 reads CAWSVPTGGRYEKLFF. CDR3 nucleotides: TGTGCCTGGAGTGTACCGACAGGGGGCAGGTACGAAAAACTGTTTTTT.

The chain recombines TRBV10-1 with TRBJ2-2; possible D gene TRBD1, 5 bases. There are 12 residues in the CDR3. Germline V gene data show CDR1 as WNHNN and CDR2 as SYGVQD (reference sequence). V was pared by 6 bases and J by 7 bases, with 9 bases between. The CDR3 loop is CASSREIGELFF. CDR3 sequence (DNA): TGCGCCAGCAGCAGGGAAATCGGGGAGCTGTTTTTT.

This clone was picked up one time. The CDR3 is CASSSRVGEQFF. The CDR3 coding sequence is TGCGCCAGCAGCTCCCGGGTAGGTGAGCAGTTCTTC. The chain couples TRBV5-1 to TRBJ2-1; no reliable D call. The CDR3 has 12 amino acids. Germline CDR1 reads SGHRS; CDR2 reads YFSETQ. V lost 3 bases and J lost 9, with 10 bases in between.

This chain uses TRBV25-1 with TRBJ1-4; 8 bases are shared with TRBD1. V gave up 7 bases and J gave up 8 bases; unmatched junction bases: 12. The CDR3 covers 15 residues. CDR1 is MGHDK and CDR2 is SYGVNS in the germline V gene. DNA of the CDR3: TGTGCCAGCAATAAAGGTCGGGCAGGGGGCGAAAAACTGTTTTTT. It encodes CASNKGRAGGEKLFF.

V gene TRBV9 combines with J gene TRBJ2-5; a possible D gene is TRBD2 (7 bases). CDR3 size: 14 residues. Per the germline V gene, CDR1 is SGDLS and CDR2 is YYNGEE. V lost 4 bases, J lost 1 base, and 11 bases lay in between. The CDR3 is CASSLGGAQETQYF. In DNA, the CDR3 is TGTGCCAGCAGCCTGGGGGGGGCCCAAGAGACCCAGTACTTC.

This chain connects TRBV7-2 to TRBJ1-2, with 8 bases lining up with TRBD1. Germline V gene data show CDR1 as SGHTA and CDR2 as FQGNSA. Unmatched junction bases numbered 3, after V lost 5 bases and J lost 4 bases. The CDR3 runs 13 residues. Here the CDR3 DNA reads TGTGCCAGCAGCCTGGGACAGGTCTATGGCTACACCTTC. It codes for CASSLGQVYGYTF. Full variable domain (remainder filled in from reference TRBV7-2 and TRBJ1-2): GAGVSQSPSNKVTEKGKDVELRCDPISGHTALYWYRQSLGQGLEFLIYFQGNSAPDKSGLPSDRFSAERTGGSVSTLTIQRTQQEDSAVYLCASSLGQVYGYTFGSGTRLTVV.

The V call is TRBV7-8, the J call TRBJ2-7, with 9 bases aligning to TRBD2. With V trimmed by 0 bases and J by 2 bases, 5 bases remained unmatched. This CDR3 has 16 residues. The germline CDR1 and CDR2 sequences are SGHVS and FQNEAQ. The chain's CDR3 is CASSLAGTSLPYEQYF. The DNA of the CDR3 is TGTGCCAGCAGCTTAGCCGGGACTAGCCTTCCCTACGAGCAGTACTTC. Full variable domain (remainder filled in from reference TRBV7-8 and TRBJ2-7): GAGVSQSPRYKVAKRGQDVALRCDPISGHVSLFWYQQALGQGPEFLTYFQNEAQLDKSGLPSDRFFAERPEGSVSTLKIQRTQQEDSAVYLCASSLAGTSLPYEQYFGPGTRLTVT.

The chain links TRBV9 to TRBJ2-3, with D possibly matching TRBD2 (5 bases). Germline V gene sequence: CDR1 SGDLS, CDR2 YYNGEE. Trimming shortened V by 1 base and J by 0 bases, and 6 bases separated the two germline ends. The CDR3 has 14 residues. For the CDR3, the DNA is TGTGCCAGCAGCGTATGGGAGAGCACAGATACGCAGTATTTT. It specifies CASSVWESTDTQYF.

The rearrangement joins TRBV7-8 to TRBJ1-3, with a tentative D call TRBD1 (6 bases). V dropped 5 bases and J dropped 2 bases, with 13 bases sitting between them. The CDR3 is 15 amino acids. CDR1 and CDR2 from the germline V gene are SGHVS and FQNEAQ. DNA of the CDR3: TGTGCCAGCAGCGTAACAGGGTTCGCTGGAAACACCATATATTTT. Its protein product is CASSVTGFAGNTIYF.

This clone was seen a single time. The chain has TRBV2 and TRBJ2-7; D may be TRBD2 (5 bases). The CDR3 has 12 amino acids. Germline values: CDR1 SNHLY, CDR2 FYNNEI. V was trimmed by 4 bases and J by 4 bases, leaving 8 bases between them. The CDR3 protein is CASSGGQYEQYF. DNA for the CDR3: TGTGCCAGCAGTGGCGGGCAATACGAGCAGTACTTC. The whole variable domain, remainder taken from reference TRBV2 and TRBJ2-7, is EPEVTQTPSHQVTQMGQEVILRCVPISNHLYFYWYRQILGQKVEFLVSFYNNEISEKSEIFDDQFSVERPDGSNFTLKIRSTKLEDSAMYFCASSGGQYEQYFGPGTRLTVT.

The chain combines TRBV6-1 with TRBJ2-5, with a tentative D call TRBD1 (5 bases). The germline gives CDR1 MNHNS, CDR2 SASEGT. V shed 6 bases and J shed 1 base, with 12 bases lying between them. CDR3 size: 14 residues. The chain's CDR3 is CASRPLRGQETQYF. As DNA, the CDR3 is TGTGCCAGCAGACCCCTTAGGGGCCAAGAGACCCAGTACTTC.

This clone has a handful of counts. The chain recombines TRBV6-4 with TRBJ1-1; D is uncertain. This CDR3 region has 14 residues. Trimming took 5 bases from V and 2 from J, leaving 12 bases between them. Per the germline V gene, CDR1 is MRHNA and CDR2 is SNTAGT. The CDR3 spells CASSRNPGNTEAFF. CDR3 bases: TGTGCCAGCAGTCGAAACCCAGGTAACACTGAAGCTTTCTTT.

This clone has more than one count but fewer than ten. The V and J genes are TRBV11-2 and TRBJ1-2; D perhaps matches TRBD1 (5 bases). CDR1 is SGHAT, CDR2 FQNNGV, per germline. V lost 1 base to trimming and J lost 3 bases, with 9 bases between them. This CDR3 spans 14 amino acids. The CDR3 sequence: CASSLGQLDYGYTF. For the CDR3, the DNA is TGTGCCAGCAGCTTAGGACAGCTGGACTATGGCTACACCTTC.